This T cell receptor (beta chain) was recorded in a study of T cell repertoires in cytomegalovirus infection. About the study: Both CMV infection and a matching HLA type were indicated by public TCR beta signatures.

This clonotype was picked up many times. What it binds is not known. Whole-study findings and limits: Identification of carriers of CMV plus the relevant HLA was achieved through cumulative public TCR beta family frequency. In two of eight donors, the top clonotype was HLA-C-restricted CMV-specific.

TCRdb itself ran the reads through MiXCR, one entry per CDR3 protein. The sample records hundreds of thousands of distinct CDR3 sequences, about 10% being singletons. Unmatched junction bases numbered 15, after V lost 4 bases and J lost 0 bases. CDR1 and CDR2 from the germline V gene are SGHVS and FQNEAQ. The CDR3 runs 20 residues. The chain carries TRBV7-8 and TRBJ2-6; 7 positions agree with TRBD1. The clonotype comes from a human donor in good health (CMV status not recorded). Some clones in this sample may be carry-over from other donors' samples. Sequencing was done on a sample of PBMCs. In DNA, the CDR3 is TGTGCCAGCAGCTCTCGGGCACGGGACAGTAAATTCTCTGGGGCCAACGTCCTGACTTTC. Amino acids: CASSSRARDSKFSGANVLTF.